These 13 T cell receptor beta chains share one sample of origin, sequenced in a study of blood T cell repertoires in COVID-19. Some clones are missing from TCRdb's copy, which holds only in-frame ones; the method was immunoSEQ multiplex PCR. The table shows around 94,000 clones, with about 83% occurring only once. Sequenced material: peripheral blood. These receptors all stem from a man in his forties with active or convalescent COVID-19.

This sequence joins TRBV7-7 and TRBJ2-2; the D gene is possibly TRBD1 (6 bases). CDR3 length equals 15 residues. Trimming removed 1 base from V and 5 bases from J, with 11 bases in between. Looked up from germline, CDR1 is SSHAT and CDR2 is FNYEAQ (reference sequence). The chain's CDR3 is CASSLESGVTGELFF. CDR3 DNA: TGTGCCAGCAGCTTAGAGTCAGGGGTGACCGGGGAGCTGTTTTTT.

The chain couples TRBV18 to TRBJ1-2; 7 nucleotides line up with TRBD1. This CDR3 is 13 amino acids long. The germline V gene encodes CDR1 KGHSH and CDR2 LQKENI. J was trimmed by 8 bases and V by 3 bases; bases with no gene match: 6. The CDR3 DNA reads TGTGCCAGCTCACCTCAGGGGGGTAGAGGCTACACCTTC. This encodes CASSPQGGRGYTF.

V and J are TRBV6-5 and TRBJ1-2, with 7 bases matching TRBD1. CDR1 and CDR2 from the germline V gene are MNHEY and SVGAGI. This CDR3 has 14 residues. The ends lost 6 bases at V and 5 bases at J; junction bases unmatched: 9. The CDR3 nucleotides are TGTGCCAGCAGCTCGACAGGGCCCCTTTATGGCTACACCTTC. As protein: CASSSTGPLYGYTF.

CDR3: CSVRLSGGETQYF. In DNA, the CDR3 is TGCAGCGTGAGACTGTCGGGAGGGGAGACCCAGTACTTC. The V gene is TRBV29-1, the J gene TRBJ2-5, with 8 bases fitting TRBD2. J lost 5 bases, V lost 6 bases, and 8 bases had no gene match. The germline CDR1 and CDR2 sequences are SQVTM and ANQGSEA. The CDR3 covers 13 residues. The full variable domain, its missing parts supplied by reference TRBV29-1 and TRBJ2-5, is SAVISQKPSRDICQRGTSLTIQCQVDSQVTMMFWYRQQPGQSLTLIATANQGSEATYESGFVIDKFPISRPNLTFSTLTVSNMSPEDSSIYLCSVRLSGGETQYFGPGTRLLVL.

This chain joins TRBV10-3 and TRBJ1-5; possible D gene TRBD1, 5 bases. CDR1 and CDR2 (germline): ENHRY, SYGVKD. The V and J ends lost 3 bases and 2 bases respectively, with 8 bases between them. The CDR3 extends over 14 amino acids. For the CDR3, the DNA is TGTGCCATCAGTGACAGGGATGGCAATCAGCCCCAGCATTTT. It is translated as CAISDRDGNQPQHF.

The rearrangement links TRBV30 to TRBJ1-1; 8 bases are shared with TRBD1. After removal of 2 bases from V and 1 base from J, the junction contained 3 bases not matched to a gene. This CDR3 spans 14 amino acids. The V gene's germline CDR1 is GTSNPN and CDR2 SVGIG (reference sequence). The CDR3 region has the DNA TGTGCCTGGAGTAACAGGGGGGGGAACACTGAAGCTTTCTTT. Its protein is CAWSNRGGNTEAFF.

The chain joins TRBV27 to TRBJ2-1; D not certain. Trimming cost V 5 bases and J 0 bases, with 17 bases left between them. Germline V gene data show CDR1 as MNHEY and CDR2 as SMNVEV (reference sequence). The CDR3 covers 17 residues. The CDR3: CASSPSNKATSYNEQFF. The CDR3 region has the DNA TGTGCCAGCAGTCCGAGTAATAAAGCGACCTCCTACAATGAGCAGTTCTTC.

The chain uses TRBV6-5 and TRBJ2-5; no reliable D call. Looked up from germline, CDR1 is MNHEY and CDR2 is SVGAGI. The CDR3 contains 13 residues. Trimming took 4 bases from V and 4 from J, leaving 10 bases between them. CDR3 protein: CASSSPKLETQYF. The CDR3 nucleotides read TGTGCCAGCAGTTCCCCAAAATTAGAGACCCAGTACTTC.

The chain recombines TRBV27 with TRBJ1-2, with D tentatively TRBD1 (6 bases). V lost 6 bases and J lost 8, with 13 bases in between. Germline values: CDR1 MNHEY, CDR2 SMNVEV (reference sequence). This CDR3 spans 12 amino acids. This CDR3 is CASREGHSGYTF. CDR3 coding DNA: TGTGCCAGCAGAGAGGGACACTCAGGCTACACCTTC.

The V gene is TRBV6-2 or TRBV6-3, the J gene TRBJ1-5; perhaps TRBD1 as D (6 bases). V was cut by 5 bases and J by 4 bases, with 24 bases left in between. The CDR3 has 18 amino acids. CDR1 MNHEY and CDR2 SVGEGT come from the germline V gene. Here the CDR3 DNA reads TGTGCCAGCAGTCCCCGACCGACAGGTACCCGATTTAATCAGCCCCAGCATTTT. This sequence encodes CASSPRPTGTRFNQPQHF.

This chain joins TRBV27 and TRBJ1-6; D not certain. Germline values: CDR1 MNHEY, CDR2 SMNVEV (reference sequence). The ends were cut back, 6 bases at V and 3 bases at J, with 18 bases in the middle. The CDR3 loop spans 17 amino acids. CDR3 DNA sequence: TGTGCCAGCAGAACAGCGACTCGGGGTAACTATAATTCACCCCTCCACTTT. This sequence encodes CASRTATRGNYNSPLHF.

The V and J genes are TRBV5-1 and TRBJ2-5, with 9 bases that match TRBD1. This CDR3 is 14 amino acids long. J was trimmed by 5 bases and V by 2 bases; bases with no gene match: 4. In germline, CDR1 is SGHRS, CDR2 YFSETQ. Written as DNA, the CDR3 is TGCGCCAGCAGCTTAGCCGGGACAGGGGAGACCCAGTACTTC. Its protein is CASSLAGTGETQYF.

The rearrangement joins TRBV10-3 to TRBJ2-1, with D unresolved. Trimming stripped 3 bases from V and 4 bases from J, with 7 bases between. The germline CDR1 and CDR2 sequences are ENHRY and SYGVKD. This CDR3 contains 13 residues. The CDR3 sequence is CAISEVQYNEQFF. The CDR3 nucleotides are TGTGCCATCAGTGAAGTACAGTACAATGAGCAGTTCTTC.